The entry below describes one T cell receptor beta chain. Its antigen is not identified. The data belong to a study of blood T cells in healthy people across ages. General study findings and limits: Diversity estimated from one million T cells was considered an underestimate. Higher naive T cell percentage went strongly together with higher TCR beta diversity. Among T cells, TCR beta diversity per million cells dropped roughly linearly as age rose.

Trimming stripped 6 bases from V and 2 bases from J, with 17 bases between. CDR1 and CDR2 (germline): SGHNT, YYREEE (reference sequence). The CDR3 covers 15 residues. With a J-beta primer mix and a sample-barcoded 5' primer, a second PCR ran about 7 to 11 cycles. Each CDR3 protein is one row after TCRdb ran MiXCR on the 5' RACE reads. This table holds 1.5 million to 2 million distinct CDR3 sequences, roughly 30% found once. Each donor gave approximately 9.5 milliliters of peripheral blood. Specimen: blood. This receptor was identified in a young woman in good health. The chain recombines TRBV5-4 with TRBJ2-5; unclear D gene. The CDR3 sequence: CASTKDTPIQETQYF. The CDR3 DNA sequence: TGTGCCAGCACCAAAGACACCCCCATACAAGAGACCCAGTACTTC.